The sequence of this TCR beta chain was determined in a study of cytomegalovirus exposure and HLA in healthy donors (dated by TCRdb to the late 2010s). Context from the whole study: According to an earlier analysis of 550 to 750 of the donors, 150 million to 200 million T cells yielded roughly 110 million unique TCR beta sequences and more than 250 Gb of sequence data. An early release that covered roughly 600 HLA-typed donors contained about 290 gigabases of sequencing data and about 84 million unique TCR sequences. All discovery cohort repertoires had been generated using a single sequencing platform. Of the roughly 400 genotyped donors, 65% to 90% fell in the genetic ancestry cluster associated with self-reported Caucasian donors. HLA typing covered class I and class II loci at four-digit resolution. To study patterns of TCR occurrence, a later analysis re-analyzed previously published TCR beta repertoires from under 750 donors and added high-resolution HLA genotyping. The study was designed to test whether signatures of past pathogen exposure could be identified by cataloging public T cell receptors. Rather than using new phenotypic data, the later analysis identified candidate immune exposures from TCR beta sequences and from how often those sequences occurred across donors. About five DR-DQ haplotypes were treated as single units for association and clustering because of strong linkage in the cohort. Donor age, sex, ethnicity and CMV serostatus were compiled together with the repertoire data. Besides the first cohort of hundreds of subjects, a separate validation cohort made up of 90 to 150 different subjects was used. In an earlier analysis of 587 of the donors, high-throughput TCR beta sequencing was used to judge whether each TCR beta V gene segment behaved as functional or pseudogenic. The study combined high-throughput TCR immunosequencing, statistical association of individual TCRs with disease status, and machine learning to predict cytomegalovirus infection status. Typing coverage varied by locus: roughly 620-640 donors for A, B, C, DRB1 and DQB1; roughly 500 for DQA1; about 590 for DPA1; under 490 for DPB1. In a later genetic analysis, genome-wide SNP genotypes for about 55% of the roughly 670 donors were used, and that subset was treated as a discovery cohort. Among roughly 400 genotyped donors of the cohort, an average of roughly 230,000 unique TCR beta nucleotide sequences was sequenced per donor, of which roughly 18% were non-productive. Using immunosequencing, the study profiled T cell repertoires from about 650 subjects and related those repertoires to cytomegalovirus serostatus. The study at large found these results: In a later genetic analysis, a missense DCLRE1C variant was associated with V-gene and J-gene trimming of TCR beta chains, and the association was replicated in an independent cohort. The only immune exposure information available for the cohort was CMV serostatus. In vitro tests confirmed that a few of the cytomegalovirus-associated TCR beta chains recognize cytomegalovirus antigens. The classifier was reported to diagnose cytomegalovirus status with high specificity and sensitivity in both the original and validation cohorts. Assigning TCR associations to individual alleles was difficult when HLA alleles, especially DR and DQ, strongly co-occurred. In an earlier analysis of more than 500 of the donors, most TCR beta V segments appeared in productive rearrangements about 90% or about 30% of the time, broadly matching IMGT annotations. A later analysis associated about 17,000 TCR beta sequences with specific HLA alleles at a false discovery rate of 0.05. A cluster of highly shared sequence variants was judged likely to be a technical artifact of the sequencing pipeline. Most CMV-associated TCR beta chains appeared to be HLA-restricted in a later analysis, and the HLA associations seemed to be driven largely by CMV exposure. About 15 rarely observed V segments, including chromosome 9 orphons, were excluded from the earlier analysis of several hundred of the donors because counts were too low. In a later genetic analysis, fewer N-insertions in productive TCRs were reported among donors in an Asian-associated ancestry cluster than the 666-donor mean. The presence/absence analyses assumed that sequencing depth was roughly uniform across donors, and that assumption may not be true. Correlated functional status among segregating V segments might reflect linkage disequilibrium, but an unknown experimental factor could not be ruled out. A further reported finding was that TCR beta sequences accurately predicted the HLA-A and HLA-B alleles for most subjects in the first cohort. In a later analysis, several top co-occurrence clusters were reported to appear linked to parvovirus B19, influenza, CMV and Epstein-Barr virus. A later analysis found that TCR association rates varied across HLA loci, with DRB1 alleles showing the most associated TCRs and HLA-C alleles the fewest. It was suggested by the authors that the approach could potentially be generalized to other disease states and immunological phenotypes. HLA typing was unavailable for some donors at each locus, so association tests used only the typed subset. The study gave a list of around 170 TCR beta chains associated with cytomegalovirus. Only TCR beta chains were sequenced in this cohort, and the absence of alpha or paired-chain data limited detectable features. Because the 87-base-pair reads could not distinguish some IMGT-functional V segments, including TRBV6-2 and TRBV6-3, those segments were excluded. Most TCR sequences were seen in very few donors, while some public TCRs were found in many individuals. Compared with equally common non-associated chains, HLA-associated TCR beta chains in a later analysis were more clonally expanded and had lower generation probabilities.

In total, roughly 670 healthy bone marrow donors made up the cohort. Cohort members were all nominally healthy when sampled, although unrecorded immune exposures were likely present. The donor tested CMV seropositive and was one of the 289 seropositive cohort members. A peripheral blood sample was provided by each donor, and peripheral blood mononuclear cells were used for TCR beta sequencing. The Qiagen DNeasy Blood Extraction Kit was used to extract genomic DNA from the blood cell samples. Details on this clone: Its binding antigen is unknown. The record has no base qualities; no much larger clone is one base away.

Libraries were made using the immunoSEQ multiplex PCR assay. For the multiplex PCR, a mixture combining 60 forward primers for TCR Vbeta segments and 13 reverse primers for TCR Jbeta segments was used. The CDR3 region of rearranged TCR beta genes was amplified from genomic DNA with a multiplex PCR assay. Amplified TCR beta libraries were sequenced as 87-base-pair reads on the Illumina HiSeq System. As for how the authors treated the data: A later analysis counted about 80 million unique TCR beta chains across the roughly 700 repertoires, and roughly 10 million of these chains were shared by at least two donors. To remove PCR and sequencing errors, raw reads were error-corrected and collapsed into unique sequences using a nearest-neighbor algorithm that merged closely related sequences. CDR3 sequences were aligned to IMGT reference sequences to assign V, D and J gene segments. Each retained sequence needed at least a six-nucleotide match to both a V gene segment and a J gene segment. Rearrangements were called productive when the CDR3 lacked stop codons and stayed in frame with V and J; all others were non-productive. CDR3 was defined according to IMGT convention as the region running from the second conserved V-encoded cysteine to the conserved J-encoded phenylalanine. The earlier analysis of fewer than 700 of the donors excluded sequences that lacked an unambiguous match to a single V gene segment. An earlier analysis of 587 of the donors classified V segments as functional when productive rearrangements were above 56.7% and as segregating when the standard deviation between donors was above 5%. To diagnose cytomegalovirus status from the catalog of TCR beta chain sequences, a statistical classification framework was built. In a later analysis, V and J genes were assigned by comparing TCR nucleotide sequences against IMGT/GENE-DB human TR gene sequences. Using the TCRdist pipeline, a later analysis assigned CDR3 sequences along with most-parsimonious VDJ recombination scenarios. In a later analysis, each TCR beta chain was defined by its CDR3 amino acid sequence together with its V-gene family, and reads without a unique V-gene family were excluded. A later analysis removed 592 highly shared, low-generation-probability nucleotide sequences to deal with suspected cross-contamination and a sequencing artifact. In a later analysis, a clonal expansion index for each public chain was calculated from normalized within-repertoire ranks of inferred template counts. In a later analysis, generation probabilities were computed using a VDJ recombination model fitted to out-of-frame rearrangements, and the results were checked against IGoR. Hypergeometric tests were used in a later analysis to score TCR-TCR, TCR-HLA and TCR-CMV co-occurrence, with a repertoire-size bias correction applied to the TCR pairs. To estimate false discovery rates, a later analysis permuted the HLA or CMV assignments 20 times. In a later analysis, co-occurring TCRs were grouped with DBSCAN, and TCRdist sequence similarity was added when clustering was performed within HLA-allele-positive subsets. Co-occurrence clustering excluded repertoires with fewer than 30,000 or more than 120,000 public chains, plus five with anomalous nucleotide sharing. The immuneACCESS repertoire file appears here via TCRdb, limited to in-frame rearrangements. These files lack a portion of the clones; in checked studies, under half of the deficit traces to unresolved V genes, and the cause of the others is not known. V and J calls and clone size are copied from that table; D and trimming were computed from the DNA. The sample table shows 150,000 to 200,000 clones, and 60% to 85% are seen once. Of the sample, 7% to 8.5% is held by the ten largest clones.

CDR3 length: 14 amino acids, cysteine to phenylalanine. Here the CDR3 DNA is all that survives: 42 bases in frame from base 1. Taken from the germline V gene, the CDR1 and CDR2 loops are SGHDT and YYEEEE. At the junction V is shortened by 0 bases and J by 4 bases, with 5 bases in between. The chain joins TRBV5-6 to TRBJ1-6, with the D gene not confidently named. Sequenced sample: PBMCs. This TCR derives from a male donor in good health and CMV-seropositive. DNA sequence: TGTGCCAGCAGCTTGGGGCAGTATAATTCACCCCTCCACTTT. Translated, it reads CASSLGQYNSPLHF.